A single sample is the source of the 31 T cell receptor beta chains below, sequenced in a study of lymphopenia after photon versus proton radiotherapy. Measured with immunoSEQ multiplex PCR; TCRdb has only the in-frame clones, and not every one. The repertoire consists of about 26,000 clones, with more than 70% occurring once and the leading ten covering roughly 5.2%. Sample: peripheral blood, taken from a patient treated with photon-based radiotherapy. Every receptor here comes from a man aged 30 to 39 with gastric cancer.

The V call is TRBV4-2, the J call TRBJ1-6; 10 bases are shared with TRBD1. Trimming at V came to 4 bases and at J to 10 bases, leaving 4 bases not matched to a gene. Germline loops: CDR1 LGHNA, CDR2 YNFKEQ. This CDR3 contains 14 residues. CDR3 in amino acids: CASSRGQGNSPLHF. CDR3 nucleotides: TGTGCCAGCAGCCGGGGACAGGGGAACTCACCCCTCCACTTT.

This clone has a handful of counts. The gene calls are TRBV7-3 and TRBJ2-1; unclear D gene. With 5 bases removed from V and 6 bases from J, the gap between germline ends came to 17 bases. CDR1 and CDR2 (germline): SGHTA, FQGTGA. CDR3 size: 15 residues. CDR3 coding DNA: TGTGCCAGCAGCCCCACTCCCGTACAGACCAATGAGCAGTTCTTC. This codes for CASSPTPVQTNEQFF.

This chain links TRBV29-1 with TRBJ2-7, with D tentatively TRBD1 or TRBD2 (6 bases each). CDR3 length: 13 residues. Germline V gene lookup returns CDR1 SQVTM and CDR2 ANQGSEA. Trimming took 2 bases from V and 5 from J, leaving 13 bases between them. CDR3 bases: TGCAGCGTTGAATTGTTAGGGGGGAACGAGCAGTACTTC. As protein: CSVELLGGNEQYF.

The chain employs TRBV5-4 and TRBJ2-7, with 7 bases fitting TRBD1. V gave up 1 base and J gave up 2 bases; unmatched junction bases: 9. The germline V gene has CDR1 SGHNT and CDR2 YYREEE (reference sequence). CDR3 length: 16 residues. The CDR3 spells CASSLLGQPSPYEQYF. Here the CDR3 DNA reads TGTGCCAGCAGCTTGTTGGGACAGCCCTCACCCTACGAGCAGTACTTC.

The CDR3 DNA sequence: TGCGCCAGCAGCTTAGGACAGGGTTCCGATGAGCAGTTCTTC. Translated: CASSLGQGSDEQFF. The chain has TRBV5-1 and TRBJ2-1, with 8 bases aligning to TRBD1. This CDR3 contains 14 residues. Trimming removed 2 bases from V and 8 bases from J; junction bases left unmatched: 6. Germline CDR1 and CDR2: SGHRS and YFSETQ. The variable domain in full, with the rest retrieved from reference TRBV5-1 and TRBJ2-1, is KAGVTQTPRYLIKTRGQQVTLSCSPISGHRSVSWYQQTPGQGLQFLFEYFSETQRNKGNFPGRFSGRQFSNSRSEMNVSTLELGDSALYLCASSLGQGSDEQFFGPGTRLTVL.

V is TRBV28 and J is TRBJ1-1; TRBD1 matches at 8 bases. Germline CDR1 is MDHEN and CDR2 is SYDVKM. J gave up 1 base and V 4 bases, and 2 bases lay outside the gene matches. There are 14 residues in the CDR3. CDR3 residues: CASSSQGGNTEAFF. CDR3 sequence (DNA): TGTGCCAGCAGTTCACAGGGGGGGAACACTGAAGCTTTCTTT.

The genes are TRBV5-1 and TRBJ2-5, with 13 nucleotides matching TRBD2. The J segment lost 5 bases and the V segment lost 0 bases, leaving 10 bases of the junction unmatched. The germline gives CDR1 SGHRS, CDR2 YFSETQ. The CDR3 has 18 residues. The CDR3 protein is CASSLETSGRRPLETQYF. In nucleotides, the CDR3 is TGCGCCAGCAGCTTGGAGACTAGCGGGAGGCGGCCGTTGGAGACCCAGTACTTC.

The chain links TRBV11-2 to TRBJ2-2; 9 bases are a match to TRBD1. With 7 bases clipped from V and 6 bases from J, the junction kept 3 bases outside the gene matches. Germline V gene lookup returns CDR1 SGHAT and CDR2 FQNNGV. CDR3 length equals 13 residues. In nucleotides, the CDR3 is TGTGCCAGCACCCGGACAGGGGCCGGGGAGCTGTTTTTT. Its protein product is CASTRTGAGELFF.

This clone was detected only once. The chain recombines TRBV6-1 with TRBJ2-5; D not resolved. The CDR3 spans 11 residues. From germline, CDR1 is MNHNS and CDR2 SASEGT. Trimming removed 7 bases from V and 1 base from J, with 4 bases in between. The CDR3 DNA follows: TGTGCCAGCAAGACCCAAGAGACCCAGTACTTC. Its translation is CASKTQETQYF.

This chain uses TRBV19 with TRBJ2-1; tentative D call: TRBD1 (6 bases). The germline V and J ends were trimmed by 8 bases and 5 bases, with 13 bases remaining between them. The CDR3 loop spans 13 amino acids. CDR1 and CDR2 (germline): LNHDA, SQIVND (reference sequence). CDR3 sequence reads: CASGRQVDNEQFF. DNA of the CDR3: TGTGCCAGTGGTCGACAGGTAGACAATGAGCAGTTCTTC.

The V call is TRBV6-5, the J call TRBJ2-2; D gene unclear. The CDR3 has 15 residues. The germline gives CDR1 MNHEY, CDR2 SVGAGI. Trimming took off 5 bases at V and 1 base at J, with 11 bases between the two ends. The CDR3, as DNA: TGTGCCAGCAGTCCTCTTAGACAGAACACCGGGGAGCTGTTTTTT. It encodes CASSPLRQNTGELFF.

This clone was observed a handful of times. The V call is TRBV5-1, the J call TRBJ2-5, with D possibly called TRBD1 or TRBD2 (5 bases each). V lost 4 bases and J lost 3, with 16 bases in between. The germline gives CDR1 SGHRS, CDR2 YFSETQ. The CDR3 loop spans 15 amino acids. CDR3 amino acids: CASSRTGTLKETQYF. For the CDR3, the DNA is TGCGCCAGCAGCAGAACCGGGACGTTGAAAGAGACCCAGTACTTC.

The chain recombines TRBV5-1 with TRBJ2-7; tentatively, D is TRBD1 (5 bases). Germline-derived CDR1 and CDR2 are SGHRS and YFSETQ. CDR3 length equals 13 residues. The V end was cut by 0 bases, the J end by 1 base, with 5 bases between. The CDR3 sequence is CASSLGQSYEQYF. The DNA for the CDR3 is TGCGCCAGCAGCTTGGGACAGTCCTACGAGCAGTACTTC.

The V call is TRBV5-5, the J call TRBJ1-1; D not resolved. Trimming pared 5 bases from V and 1 base from J, leaving 9 bases between. This CDR3 is built from 13 residues. Germline V lookup: CDR1 SGHKS, CDR2 YYEKEE (reference sequence). In nucleotides, the CDR3 is TGTGCCAGCAGTCGGGATCAGAACACTGAAGCTTTCTTT. This translates into CASSRDQNTEAFF.

This chain connects TRBV4-3 to TRBJ2-3; D may be TRBD2 (5 bases). Germline V gene lookup returns CDR1 LGHNA and CDR2 YSLEER. The CDR3 is 14 amino acids. The ends were cut back, 1 base at V and 4 bases at J, with 9 bases in the middle. As DNA, the CDR3 is TGCGCCAGCAGCCAAGGTAGCGCTGCAGATACGCAGTATTTT. As protein: CASSQGSAADTQYF.

V and J are TRBV19 and TRBJ2-5, with D possibly being TRBD1 (6 bases). The end of the DNA fits TRBJ2-7 better, so the J call may be wrong. Looked up from germline, CDR1 is LNHDA and CDR2 is SQIVND (reference sequence). The CDR3 has 13 amino acids. The DNA for the CDR3 is TGTGCCAGTAGTACCAGGGGAACATACGAGCAGTACTTC. Residues: CASSTRGTYEQYF.

This chain links TRBV6-5 with TRBJ1-5, with D unclear. CDR1 and CDR2 from the germline V gene are MNHEY and SVGAGI. The CDR3 sequence is 14 residues long. V was trimmed by 0 bases and J by 4 bases, leaving 7 bases between them. Here the CDR3 reads CASSYSYGNQPQHF. CDR3 nucleotides: TGTGCCAGCAGTTACTCGTATGGTAATCAGCCCCAGCATTTT.

The rearrangement joins TRBV5-1 to TRBJ1-1; the D gene is possibly TRBD1 (5 bases). The CDR3 loop spans 14 amino acids. Germline CDR1 reads SGHRS; CDR2 reads YFSETQ. Trimming left V 3 bases short and J 4 bases short, with 13 bases between. CDR3 DNA sequence: TGCGCCAGCAGCTGGGGGGACGAGGGCACTGAAGCTTTCTTT. It yields the protein CASSWGDEGTEAFF.

The chain couples TRBV5-1 to TRBJ2-3; 7 positions agree with TRBD2. J lost 4 bases, V lost 4 bases, and 15 bases had no gene match. The CDR3 loop spans 17 amino acids. Germline lookup yields CDR1 SGHRS and CDR2 YFSETQ. The DNA for the CDR3 is TGCGCCAGCAGCCCTGTATCTAGCGGAGAGGGTCCAGATACGCAGTATTTT. The encoded protein is CASSPVSSGEGPDTQYF.

The chain carries TRBV18 and TRBJ1-6; no reliable D call. V lost 3 bases to trimming and J lost 5 bases, with 8 bases between them. The CDR3 runs to 14 residues. Germline V gene data show CDR1 as KGHSH and CDR2 as LQKENI. CDR3 sequence: CASSPGRNNSPLHF. CDR3 nucleotide sequence: TGTGCCAGCTCACCTGGCAGGAATAATTCACCCCTCCACTTT.

The CDR3 reads CSAASIGQGYGYTF. The CDR3 region has the DNA TGCAGCGCCGCCTCGATTGGACAGGGGTATGGCTACACCTTC. The gene calls are TRBV29-1 and TRBJ1-2; 9 nucleotides match TRBD1. Losses at the gene ends were 7 bases for V and 5 bases for J; bases not matched to a gene: 11. The V gene's germline CDR1 is SQVTM and CDR2 ANQGSEA. The CDR3 has 14 amino acids.

The CDR3 DNA reads TGTGCCAGCAGCTTAGGGCTAGCGACCTACAATGAGCAGTTCTTC. Its translation is CASSLGLATYNEQFF. The genes are TRBV7-2 and TRBJ2-1; the D gene is possibly TRBD2 (6 bases). The length of the CDR3 is 15 residues. V lost 1 base and J lost 2, with 9 bases in between. CDR1 SGHTA and CDR2 FQGNSA come from the germline V gene.

V usage is TRBV6-9 and J usage is TRBJ1-2; D is ambiguous. The CDR3 runs 11 residues. The ends were cut back, 8 bases at V and 3 bases at J, with 7 bases in the middle. The germline V gene has CDR1 MNHGY and CDR2 SVAAGI. The DNA for the CDR3 is TGTGCCAGCTTCGCCCACTATGGCTACACCTTC. Protein product: CASFAHYGYTF.

This chain uses TRBV4-1 with TRBJ2-3, with D perhaps matching TRBD2 (6 bases). Trimming left V 4 bases short and J 0 bases short, with 17 bases between. This CDR3 has 17 residues. Germline V gene data show CDR1 as MGHRA and CDR2 as YSYEKL. CDR3 sequence (DNA): TGCGCCAGCAGCCTCGAAGGCGGAGGGGTCAGCACAGATACGCAGTATTTT. The encoded protein is CASSLEGGGVSTDTQYF.

The genes are TRBV6-6 and TRBJ2-1; D gene unclear. The CDR3 totals 13 residues. Germline V CDR1 and CDR2: MNHNY, SVGAGI (reference sequence). The V gene lost 5 bases and the J gene lost 6 bases, with 11 bases spanning the gap. CDR3 loop: CASSLEMPNEQFF. The CDR3 bases are TGTGCCAGCAGTCTCGAAATGCCCAATGAGCAGTTCTTC.

The chain carries TRBV6-5 and TRBJ2-1; the D is unclear. CDR3 length equals 13 residues. V was shortened by 11 bases and J by 4 bases, with 15 bases between the two germline ends. Germline V gives CDR1 MNHEY, CDR2 SVGAGI. The CDR3 sequence: CALRKGEYNEQFF. The CDR3 DNA reads as TGTGCCCTTAGAAAGGGCGAGTACAATGAGCAGTTCTTC.

On this clone itself: Other DNA sequences in the same sample also yield this CDR3. CDR3 protein: CASSFRKAEQYF. The CDR3 nucleotides are TGTGCCAGCAGCTTCAGAAAGGCCGAGCAGTACTTC. J is TRBJ2-7 and V is TRBV11-2; D not resolved. The length of the CDR3 is 12 residues. V lost 3 bases and J 6 bases, leaving 9 bases between the germline ends. Germline V CDR1 and CDR2: SGHAT, FQNNGV.

The rearrangement joins TRBV7-9 to TRBJ2-7; 9 bases map to TRBD1. The CDR3 is made up of 14 amino acids. Germline lookup yields CDR1 SEHNR and CDR2 FQNEAQ (reference sequence). J lost 7 bases, V lost 5 bases, and 9 bases had no gene match. The CDR3 here is CASSESGQGDEQYF. CDR3 in DNA: TGTGCCAGCAGCGAATCGGGACAGGGAGATGAGCAGTACTTC.

This chain links TRBV11-2 with TRBJ2-7, with 8 bases aligning to TRBD1. Germline values: CDR1 SGHAT, CDR2 FQNNGV. With V trimmed by 6 bases and J by 5 bases, 9 bases remained unmatched. This CDR3 contains 14 residues. Here the CDR3 DNA reads TGTGCCAGCAGATCTACAGGGGGAAAAGACGAGCAGTACTTC. Amino acid sequence: CASRSTGGKDEQYF.

V usage is TRBV6-6 and J usage is TRBJ1-1; no definite D call. Germline lookup yields CDR1 MNHNY and CDR2 SVGAGI (reference sequence). CDR3 size: 16 residues. Trimming pared 4 bases from V and 0 bases from J, leaving 15 bases between. The CDR3 spells CASSFPSPGVNTEAFF. In nucleotides, the CDR3 is TGTGCCAGCAGTTTTCCCTCTCCCGGGGTGAACACTGAAGCTTTCTTT.

This clone showed up just once. J is TRBJ1-3 and V is TRBV7-2; a possible D gene is TRBD1 (5 bases). The CDR3 runs 12 residues. V gave up 5 bases and J gave up 8 bases, with 10 bases separating them. Germline CDR1 is SGHTA and CDR2 is FQGNSA. The CDR3 reads CASSRGADTIYF. DNA for the CDR3: TGTGCCAGCAGCAGGGGCGCGGACACCATATATTTT.